Below are 32 T cell receptor beta chains sequenced from a single sample in a study of cytomegalovirus exposure and HLA in healthy donors. Sequencing used immunoSEQ multiplex PCR; TCRdb keeps in-frame clones, though not all of them. Counted here are fewer than 90,000 clones, approximately 81% occurring once; the ten biggest clones make up about an eighth. Material for sequencing was PBMCs. These receptors all stem from a woman between 18 and 29 years old in good health and CMV-seropositive.

The chain joins TRBV7-8 to TRBJ1-2, with 7 bases fitting TRBD1. Germline CDR1 is SGHVS and CDR2 is FQNEAQ. The ends lost 2 bases at V and 12 bases at J; junction bases unmatched: 9. The CDR3 runs to 13 residues. The CDR3 region is CASSLQGDSPHTF. CDR3 DNA sequence: TGTGCCAGCAGCTTACAGGGGGACTCCCCTCACACCTTC.

V usage is TRBV28 and J usage is TRBJ2-5; TRBD2 matches 11 bases. CDR1 and CDR2 from the germline V gene are MDHEN and SYDVKM. This CDR3 has 17 amino acids. V shed 6 bases, J shed 6 bases, and the junction held 15 bases outside the gene matches. The DNA of the CDR3 is TGTGCCAGCAGCCCAAAGTCGTTAGCGGGGGGGGGAAAGACCCAGTACTTC. Translating gives CASSPKSLAGGGKTQYF. Filled out from reference TRBV28 and TRBJ2-5, the complete variable domain reads DVKVTQSSRYLVKRTGEKVFLECVQDMDHENMFWYRQDPGLGLRLIYFSYDVKMKEKGDIPEGYSVSREKKERFSLILESASTNQTSMYLCASSPKSLAGGGKTQYFGPGTRLLVL.

J is TRBJ2-7 and V is TRBV10-3; maybe TRBD2 (6 bases). Germline V gene sequence: CDR1 ENHRY, CDR2 SYGVKD. The V end was cut by 11 bases, the J end by 1 base, with 15 bases between. The CDR3 consists of 13 residues. This CDR3 is CASGPGGSYEQYF. The CDR3 region has the DNA TGTGCCTCCGGGCCAGGAGGGTCCTACGAGCAGTACTTC.

The chain employs TRBV7-6 and TRBJ1-6, with 9 bases fitting TRBD1. V dropped 4 bases and J dropped 9; count of bases not matched to a gene: 10. Germline lookup yields CDR1 SGHVS and CDR2 FNYEAQ. The CDR3 covers 16 residues. CDR3 loop: CASSSLGDRASSPLHF. The CDR3, as DNA: TGTGCCAGCAGCTCCTTGGGGGACAGGGCGAGTTCACCCCTCCACTTT.

In its sample, this clone was seen once. V usage is TRBV7-7 and J usage is TRBJ2-1, with TRBD2 matching over 9 bases. Trimming cost V 5 bases and J 8 bases; bases outside gene matches: 13. The CDR3 is made up of 16 amino acids. Germline CDR1 and CDR2: SSHAT and FNYEAQ (reference sequence). The DNA for the CDR3 is TGTGCCAGCAGCCCCCTAGGTCTTAGCGGGGGCTATGAGCAGTTCTTC. Translated, it gives CASSPLGLSGGYEQFF.

This clone was observed a few times. The chain links TRBV5-1 to TRBJ2-1; TRBD2 matches 7 bases. Germline CDR1 is SGHRS and CDR2 is YFSETQ. The CDR3 consists of 13 residues. V trimming: 5 bases; J trimming: 10 bases; junction bases outside the gene matches: 9. Here the CDR3 DNA reads TGCGCCAGCAGGATGTCTAGCGGTTACGAGCAGTTCTTC. Its translation is CASRMSSGYEQFF.

The chain carries TRBV9 and TRBJ2-7; possible D gene TRBD2, 5 bases. The CDR3 sequence is 14 residues long. Germline CDR1 is SGDLS and CDR2 is YYNGEE. Trimming shortened V by 3 bases and J by 2 bases, and 12 bases separated the two germline ends. The CDR3, as DNA: TGTGCCAGCAGCGCCGGGATTGGCCCCTACGAGCAGTACTTC. This sequence encodes CASSAGIGPYEQYF.

V gene TRBV7-9 combines with J gene TRBJ1-5, with 8 positions matching TRBD1. CDR3 length: 16 amino acids. After removal of 5 bases from V and 7 bases from J, the junction contained 13 bases not matched to a gene. Germline V CDR1 and CDR2: SEHNR, FQNEAQ (reference sequence). The CDR3 reads CASSQSPGGEGQPQHF. In DNA form, the CDR3 reads TGTGCCAGCAGCCAATCCCCAGGGGGCGAGGGGCAGCCCCAGCATTTT.

The V and J genes are TRBV2 and TRBJ1-5, with 7 bases lining up with TRBD1. Germline CDR1 is SNHLY and CDR2 is FYNNEI. The CDR3 extends over 13 amino acids. After removal of 6 bases from V and 3 bases from J, the junction contained 2 bases not matched to a gene. Written as DNA, the CDR3 is TGTGCCAGCAGCGGACAGGTCAATCAGCCCCAGCATTTT. This sequence encodes CASSGQVNQPQHF.

As for this clone: The sample holds other DNA sequences that translate to the same CDR3. The genes are TRBV5-1 and TRBJ1-1; the D is unclear. From germline, CDR1 is SGHRS and CDR2 YFSETQ. This CDR3 has 14 amino acids. Trimming took off 2 bases at V and 3 bases at J, with 11 bases between the two ends. CDR3 loop: CASSLGRGYTEAFF. CDR3 DNA sequence: TGCGCCAGCAGCTTAGGTCGCGGGTACACTGAAGCTTTCTTT.

The V and J genes are TRBV25-1 and TRBJ1-2; D gene unclear. This CDR3 spans 15 amino acids. The germline CDR1 and CDR2 sequences are MGHDK and SYGVNS. V gave up 3 bases and J gave up 2 bases, with 13 bases separating them. The CDR3 bases are TGTGCCAGCAGTGATAACGCAGCGAGCAACTATGGCTACACCTTC. It yields the protein CASSDNAASNYGYTF.

The chain carries TRBV6-1 and TRBJ2-6; D gene uncertain. Germline V lookup: CDR1 MNHNS, CDR2 SASEGT. V was cut by 3 bases and J by 4 bases, with 13 bases left in between. CDR3 length: 16 residues. The CDR3 sequence: CASSESQAPGANVLTF. The DNA of the CDR3 is TGTGCCAGCAGTGAGAGCCAGGCCCCCGGGGCCAACGTCCTGACTTTC.

The V gene is TRBV4-2, the J gene TRBJ2-3; 7 nucleotides align to TRBD2. The CDR3 is 16 residues long. The germline V gene encodes CDR1 LGHNA and CDR2 YNFKEQ. V shed 1 base and J 2 bases; nucleotides not matched to a gene: 6. In DNA form, the CDR3 reads TGTGCCAGCAGCCAAGGGGCGGGGGAACACACAGATACGCAGTATTTT. This gives the protein CASSQGAGEHTDTQYF.

J is TRBJ1-1 and V is TRBV7-8; no clear D gene. CDR1 SGHVS and CDR2 FQNEAQ come from the germline V gene. V was pared by 2 bases and J by 4 bases, with 5 bases between. This CDR3 comprises 12 residues. This CDR3 is CASSLSFTEAFF. CDR3 DNA sequence: TGTGCCAGCAGCTTATCATTCACTGAAGCTTTCTTT.

A few counts support this clone. The chain uses TRBV7-2 and TRBJ1-1; maybe TRBD1 (6 bases). V was pared by 3 bases and J by 7 bases, with 15 bases between. CDR3 length: 14 amino acids. Germline assignment: CDR1 SGHTA and CDR2 FQGNSA. CDR3 residues: CASSLDLQGLEAFF. The CDR3 DNA follows: TGTGCCAGCAGCTTGGACCTACAGGGCCTTGAAGCTTTCTTT.

This clone was picked up one time. The V and J genes are TRBV12-1 and TRBJ2-1; the DNA was not compared with TRBD2, the D call given in the table. TRBV12-1 is flagged as a pseudogene. This CDR3 contains 18 residues. The CDR3 is CASSFGGLAPSSYNEQFF. In DNA, the CDR3 is TGTGCCAGCAGCTTTGGTGGACTAGCGCCGAGCTCCTACAATGAGCAGTTCTTC.

This clone was seen ten or more times. The V call is TRBV19, the J call TRBJ1-2; TRBD1 aligns across 8 bases. In germline, CDR1 is LNHDA, CDR2 SQIVND (reference sequence). The length of the CDR3 is 13 residues. The V and J ends lost 5 bases and 4 bases, in that order; junction bases with no gene match: 3. The CDR3 DNA reads as TGTGCCAGTAGTCCCGGGACAGGCTATGGCTACACCTTC. Translated: CASSPGTGYGYTF.

This chain links TRBV6-1 with TRBJ2-3; 8 bases are a match to TRBD2. The CDR3 loop spans 17 amino acids. Per the germline V gene, CDR1 is MNHNS and CDR2 is SASEGT. The V gene end was trimmed by 0 bases and the J gene end by 1 base; junction bases not matched to a gene: 6. CDR3 in DNA: TGTGCCAGCAGTGAAGCGCCCAGCGGGGGTGGCACAGATACGCAGTATTTT. Translated: CASSEAPSGGGTDTQYF.

The chain's CDR3 is CALLAGPAPGELFF. CDR3 nucleotides: TGTGCCTTACTAGCGGGTCCGGCCCCCGGGGAGCTGTTTTTT. The rearrangement uses TRBV30 and TRBJ2-2, with 9 positions matching TRBD2. Germline-derived CDR1 and CDR2 are GTSNPN and SVGIG (reference sequence). CDR3 length: 14 residues. V was clipped by 7 bases and J by 6 bases; unmatched bases: 9.

The V gene is TRBV10-2, the J gene TRBJ2-2, with 9 bases fitting TRBD1. CDR3 length equals 16 residues. Germline V gene lookup returns CDR1 WSHSY and CDR2 SAAADI. J lost 4 bases, V lost 0 bases, and 3 bases had no gene match. The DNA of the CDR3 is TGCGCCAGCAGTGAGTCGGGACAGGGAAGCACCGGGGAGCTGTTTTTT. Translated, it gives CASSESGQGSTGELFF.

The chain joins TRBV4-2 to TRBJ2-7, with D tentatively TRBD2 (6 bases). The CDR3 has 22 residues. Germline V gene sequence: CDR1 LGHNA, CDR2 YNFKEQ. V lost 0 bases, J lost 3 bases, and 33 bases lay in between. CDR3 protein: CASSQDLSTSGGAGRFFYEQYF. CDR3 coding DNA: TGTGCCAGCAGCCAAGATCTGAGCACGAGTGGAGGGGCAGGGAGATTCTTCTACGAGCAGTACTTC.

The chain is built from TRBV15 and TRBJ1-1; 9 bases are shared with TRBD1. CDR1 and CDR2 from the germline V gene are LNHNV and YYDKDF (reference sequence). There are 16 residues in the CDR3. V was clipped by 3 bases and J by 6 bases; unmatched bases: 11. CDR3 DNA: TGTGCCACCAGCAGCCCAGGGACAGGGCGGATCCCTGAAGCTTTCTTT. Translation gives CATSSPGTGRIPEAFF.

J is TRBJ2-5 and V is TRBV5-1; 11 bases agree with TRBD2. Trimming cost V 4 bases and J 2 bases; bases outside gene matches: 7. Germline CDR1 is SGHRS and CDR2 is YFSETQ. The CDR3 contains 16 residues. The CDR3 bases are TGCGCCAGCAGCCTGACTAGCGGGGACACACAAGAGACCCAGTACTTC. Its translation is CASSLTSGDTQETQYF. Together with reference TRBV5-1 and TRBJ2-5, the CDR3 gives the full variable domain: KAGVTQTPRYLIKTRGQQVTLSCSPISGHRSVSWYQQTPGQGLQFLFEYFSETQRNKGNFPGRFSGRQFSNSRSEMNVSTLELGDSALYLCASSLTSGDTQETQYFGPGTRLLVL.

The V call is TRBV28, the J call TRBJ1-1, with unresolved D. The CDR3 sequence is 15 residues long. Germline V CDR1 and CDR2: MDHEN, SYDVKM. Trimming stripped 5 bases from V and 0 bases from J, with 13 bases between. This chain's CDR3 is CASSPPPSMNTEAFF. The DNA of the CDR3 is TGTGCCAGCAGTCCCCCCCCGTCTATGAACACTGAAGCTTTCTTT.

This clone was picked up a small number of times. One junction end does not reproduce the germline sequence, and a read error may be involved. The V gene is TRBV2, the J gene TRBJ1-4, with a weak D call TRBD1 (5 bases). CDR1 and CDR2 from the germline V gene are SNHLY and FYNNEI. The CDR3 runs 13 residues. CDR3 protein: CASSRGPDEKLFF. The CDR3 DNA sequence: TGTGCCAGCAGTAGGGGCCCGGATGAAAAGCTGTTTTTT.

V usage is TRBV7-7 and J usage is TRBJ2-7, with a tentative D call TRBD1 (6 bases). The V gene's germline CDR1 is SSHAT and CDR2 FNYEAQ (reference sequence). CDR3 length equals 13 residues. V was trimmed by 1 base and J by 5 bases, leaving 9 bases between them. In DNA, the CDR3 is TGTGCCAGCAGCTTAGTTGGGGGCCACGAGCAGTACTTC. As protein: CASSLVGGHEQYF.

V is TRBV10-3 and J is TRBJ2-7; D unclear. V was clipped by 4 bases and J by 3 bases, with 4 bases between them. Germline V lookup: CDR1 ENHRY, CDR2 SYGVKD. This CDR3 has 11 residues. CDR3 amino acids: CAISASYEQYF. CDR3 DNA sequence: TGTGCCATCAGTGCCAGCTACGAGCAGTACTTC.

The chain is built from TRBV7-2 and TRBJ2-3, with 12 nucleotides matching TRBD2. Per germline, CDR1 SGHTA and CDR2 FQGNSA. This CDR3 spans 19 amino acids. V dropped 5 bases and J dropped 9; count of bases not matched to a gene: 21. The CDR3 protein is CASSPRVASGGAGRGTQYF. DNA for the CDR3: TGTGCCAGCAGCCCAAGGGTGGCTAGCGGGGGGGCCGGACGAGGAACGCAGTATTTT.

V is TRBV6-1 and J is TRBJ1-2; 8 bases align to TRBD1. Looked up from germline, CDR1 is MNHNS and CDR2 is SASEGT. The J segment lost 7 bases and the V segment lost 5 bases, leaving 9 bases of the junction unmatched. The CDR3 loop spans 14 amino acids. CDR3 region: CASSPQGARGGYTF. The DNA for the CDR3 is TGTGCCAGCAGTCCTCAGGGGGCGCGGGGTGGCTACACCTTC.

The chain links TRBV7-8 to TRBJ2-7, with D perhaps TRBD2 (6 bases). Trimming removed 4 bases from V and 4 bases from J, with 14 bases in between. Germline V gene lookup returns CDR1 SGHVS and CDR2 FQNEAQ. The CDR3 contains 14 residues. As DNA, the CDR3 is TGTGCCAGCAGCTCGCGGGACCGTAAATACGAGCAGTACTTC. Protein product: CASSSRDRKYEQYF.

This chain uses TRBV6-6 with TRBJ1-2, with TRBD1 identical over 9 bases. V was pared by 2 bases and J by 6 bases, with 1 base of the junction left unmatched. The CDR3 consists of 13 residues. CDR1 and CDR2 from the germline V gene are MNHNY and SVGAGI (reference sequence). The CDR3 bases are TGTGCCAGCAGTTACGGGACAGGGAATGGCTACACCTTC. This codes for CASSYGTGNGYTF.

This chain uses TRBV27 with TRBJ1-2; 12 bases line up with TRBD1. The CDR3 runs to 16 residues. Germline trimming cut 3 bases from V and 8 bases from J; bases unmatched to any gene: 10. The germline V gene has CDR1 MNHEY and CDR2 SMNVEV (reference sequence). CDR3 region: CASSFGTGGHLSGYTF. In nucleotides, the CDR3 is TGTGCCAGCAGTTTCGGGACAGGGGGCCACCTATCAGGCTACACCTTC.